This T cell receptor beta chain was documented in a study of immune characteristics of hereditary and idiopathic chronic pancreatitis. The pancreas tissue came from patients undergoing total pancreatectomy with islet autotransplantation. The assay was immunoSEQ multiplex PCR, and TCRdb's table has in-frame clones only and misses some. The top ten hold about 16% of the sample, which has over 1,100 clones, about 69% seen once. CDR1 is MNHEY and CDR2 is SVGAGI in the germline V gene. Between the trimmed V and J ends, which lost 8 bases and 3 bases, there was a span of 10 bases. CDR3 size: 12 residues. The sequence was obtained from a human donor with chronic pancreatitis. This sequence joins TRBV6-5 and TRBJ1-1, with a tentative D call TRBD1 (5 bases). The sample comprised pancreas tissue with hereditary chronic pancreatitis. CDR3 DNA: TGTGCCAGCGAAGGGGAGTACACTGAAGCTTTCTTT. This codes for CASEGEYTEAFF.